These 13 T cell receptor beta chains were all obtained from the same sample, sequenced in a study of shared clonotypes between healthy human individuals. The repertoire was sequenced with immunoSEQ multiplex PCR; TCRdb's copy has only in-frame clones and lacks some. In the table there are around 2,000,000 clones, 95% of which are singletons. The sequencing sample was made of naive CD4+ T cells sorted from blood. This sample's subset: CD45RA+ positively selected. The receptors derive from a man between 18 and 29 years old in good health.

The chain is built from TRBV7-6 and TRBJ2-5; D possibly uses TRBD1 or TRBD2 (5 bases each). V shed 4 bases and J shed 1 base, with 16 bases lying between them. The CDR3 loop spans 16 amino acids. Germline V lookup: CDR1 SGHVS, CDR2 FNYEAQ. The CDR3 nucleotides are TGTGCCAGCAGCTCCCAACATCGGGACGGCCAAGAGACCCAGTACTTC. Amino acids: CASSSQHRDGQETQYF.

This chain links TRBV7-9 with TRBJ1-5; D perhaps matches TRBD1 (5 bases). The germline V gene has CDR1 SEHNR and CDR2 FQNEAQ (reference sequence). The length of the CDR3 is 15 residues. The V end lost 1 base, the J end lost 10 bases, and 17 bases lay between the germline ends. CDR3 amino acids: CASSLDLGELAPQHF. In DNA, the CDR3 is TGTGCCAGCAGCTTAGATCTGGGGGAGCTGGCCCCCCAGCATTTT.

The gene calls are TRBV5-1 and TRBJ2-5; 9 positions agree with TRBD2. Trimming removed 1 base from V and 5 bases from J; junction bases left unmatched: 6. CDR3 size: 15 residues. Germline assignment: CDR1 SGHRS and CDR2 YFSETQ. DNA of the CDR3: TGCGCCAGCAGCTTGAGAGCGGGGGGAAGTGAGACCCAGTACTTC. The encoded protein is CASSLRAGGSETQYF.

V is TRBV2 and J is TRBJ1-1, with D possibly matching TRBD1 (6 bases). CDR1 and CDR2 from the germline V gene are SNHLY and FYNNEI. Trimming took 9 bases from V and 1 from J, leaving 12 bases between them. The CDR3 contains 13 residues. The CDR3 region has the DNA TGTGCCAGAACGGACAGCAAGAACACTGAAGCTTTCTTT. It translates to CARTDSKNTEAFF.

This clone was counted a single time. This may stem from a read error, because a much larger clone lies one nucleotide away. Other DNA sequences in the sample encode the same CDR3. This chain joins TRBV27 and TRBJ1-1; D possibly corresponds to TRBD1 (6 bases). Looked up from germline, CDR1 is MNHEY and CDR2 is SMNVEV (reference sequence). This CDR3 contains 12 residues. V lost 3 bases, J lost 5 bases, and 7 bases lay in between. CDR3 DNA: TGTGCCAGCAGTTTCAGGGGTACTGAAGCTTTCTTT. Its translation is CASSFRGTEAFF.

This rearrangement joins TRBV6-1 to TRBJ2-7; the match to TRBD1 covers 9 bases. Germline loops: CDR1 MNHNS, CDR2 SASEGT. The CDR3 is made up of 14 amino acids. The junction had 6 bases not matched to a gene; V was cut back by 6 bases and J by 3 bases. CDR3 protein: CASRTPGQGYEQYF. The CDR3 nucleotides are TGTGCCAGCAGGACCCCGGGACAGGGCTACGAGCAGTACTTC.

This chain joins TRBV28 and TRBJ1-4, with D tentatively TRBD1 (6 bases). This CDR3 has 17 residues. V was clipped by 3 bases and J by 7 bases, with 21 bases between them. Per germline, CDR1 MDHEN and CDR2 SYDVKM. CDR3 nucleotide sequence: TGTGCCAGCAGTTTCCCGGGCTGGAGAGGGGGTGGTGAAAAACTGTTTTTT. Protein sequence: CASSFPGWRGGGEKLFF.

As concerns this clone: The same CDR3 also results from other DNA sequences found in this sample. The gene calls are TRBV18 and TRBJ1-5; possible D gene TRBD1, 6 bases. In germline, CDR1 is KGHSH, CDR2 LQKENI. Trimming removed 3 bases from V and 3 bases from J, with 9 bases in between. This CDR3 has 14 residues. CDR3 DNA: TGTGCCAGCTCACCGTCAGGGGCCAATCAGCCCCAGCATTTT. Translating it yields CASSPSGANQPQHF.

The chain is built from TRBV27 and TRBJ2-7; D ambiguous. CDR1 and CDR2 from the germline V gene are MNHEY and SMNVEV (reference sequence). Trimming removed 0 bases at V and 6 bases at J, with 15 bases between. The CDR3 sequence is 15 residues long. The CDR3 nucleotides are TGTGCCAGCAGTTTATCGAGGCAGGTCGTGGGCGAGCAGTACTTC. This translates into CASSLSRQVVGEQYF.

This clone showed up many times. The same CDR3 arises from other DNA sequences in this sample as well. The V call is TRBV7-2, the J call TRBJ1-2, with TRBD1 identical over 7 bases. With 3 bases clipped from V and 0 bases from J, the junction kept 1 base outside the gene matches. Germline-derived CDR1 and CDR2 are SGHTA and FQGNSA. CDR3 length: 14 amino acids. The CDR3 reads CASSFDRANYGYTF. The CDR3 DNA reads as TGTGCCAGCAGCTTCGACAGGGCTAACTATGGCTACACCTTC.

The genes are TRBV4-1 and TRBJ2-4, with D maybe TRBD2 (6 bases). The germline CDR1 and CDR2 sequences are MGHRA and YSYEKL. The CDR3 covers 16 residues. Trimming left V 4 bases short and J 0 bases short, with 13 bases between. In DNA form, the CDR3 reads TGCGCCAGCAGCCCGCTGATAGCGGTAGCCAAAAACATTCAGTACTTC. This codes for CASSPLIAVAKNIQYF.

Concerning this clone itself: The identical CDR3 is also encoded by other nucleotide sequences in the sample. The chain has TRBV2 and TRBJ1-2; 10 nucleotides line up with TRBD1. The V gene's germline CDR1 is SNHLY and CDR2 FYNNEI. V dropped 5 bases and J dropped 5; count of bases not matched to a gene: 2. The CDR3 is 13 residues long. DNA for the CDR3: TGTGCCAGCAGTCCGGGACAGGGGTATGGCTACACCTTC. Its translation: CASSPGQGYGYTF.

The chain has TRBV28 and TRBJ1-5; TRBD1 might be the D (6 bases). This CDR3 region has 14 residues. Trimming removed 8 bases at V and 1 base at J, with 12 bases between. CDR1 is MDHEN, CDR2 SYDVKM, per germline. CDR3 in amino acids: CASGARGSNQPQHF. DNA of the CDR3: TGTGCCAGCGGAGCGAGGGGGAGCAATCAGCCCCAGCATTTT.